The 8 T cell receptor beta chains below all came from one sample that was sequenced in a study of blood T cell dynamics during melanoma immunotherapy. Regarding time point: pre-treatment baseline. Clones were read by immunoSEQ multiplex PCR, and TCRdb kept only the in-frame ones, dropping some. The top ten clones hold over 1% of a sample with tens of thousands of clones, roughly nine tenths of them seen once. Specimen: blood, collected from a patient treated with checkpoint blockade. These receptors all come from a human donor with melanoma.

This rearrangement joins TRBV2 to TRBJ1-1; 7 bases agree with TRBD1. Germline loops: CDR1 SNHLY, CDR2 FYNNEI. There are 14 residues in the CDR3. Trimming removed 8 bases from V and 4 bases from J; junction bases left unmatched: 10. CDR3 protein: CASSAGGSGTEAFF. The CDR3 DNA is TGTGCCAGCTCGGCAGGGGGTTCCGGCACTGAAGCTTTCTTT.

This clone was observed a few times. The chain employs TRBV5-1 and TRBJ1-1, with D maybe TRBD1 (6 bases). The length of the CDR3 is 13 residues. Trimming removed 6 bases at V and 5 bases at J, with 14 bases between. Germline V CDR1 and CDR2: SGHRS, YFSETQ. The CDR3 sequence: CASTVKGGTEAFF. DNA of the CDR3: TGCGCCAGCACGGTAAAGGGGGGGACTGAAGCTTTCTTT.

The chain combines TRBV5-1 with TRBJ2-5, with 7 bases aligning to TRBD1. This CDR3 comprises 17 residues. Germline lookup yields CDR1 SGHRS and CDR2 YFSETQ. V was pared by 0 bases and J by 3 bases, with 11 bases of the junction left unmatched. The CDR3 is CASSLAPGTATEETQYF. In DNA, the CDR3 is TGCGCCAGCAGCTTGGCCCCCGGGACAGCAACCGAAGAGACCCAGTACTTC.

J is TRBJ1-2 and V is TRBV5-1; 10 bases map to TRBD1. The CDR3 loop spans 17 amino acids. The V gene end was trimmed by 1 base and the J gene end by 8 bases; junction bases not matched to a gene: 14. CDR1 is SGHRS, CDR2 YFSETQ, per germline. In DNA form, the CDR3 reads TGCGCCAGCAGCTTGCAGGGGGAGGGACAGGGGCCAGGAGGCTACACCTTC. It encodes CASSLQGEGQGPGGYTF.

The gene calls are TRBV11-3 and TRBJ2-4; D might be TRBD2 (5 bases). The germline V gene encodes CDR1 SGHNT and CDR2 YENEEA. The CDR3 loop spans 16 amino acids. Trimming cost V 4 bases and J 4 bases, with 17 bases left between them. CDR3 sequence (DNA): TGTGCCAGCAGCTCTCCCCGGGGAAGGGAAAAAAACATTCAGTACTTC. It codes for CASSSPRGREKNIQYF.

This CDR3 is CASRIQGRENEKLFF. Here the CDR3 DNA reads TGTGCCAGCAGGATACAGGGAAGGGAAAATGAAAAACTGTTTTTT. The V gene is TRBV27, the J gene TRBJ1-4, with D tentatively TRBD1 (6 bases). This CDR3 is built from 15 residues. Trimming removed 6 bases from V and 5 bases from J, with 16 bases in between. The V gene's germline CDR1 is MNHEY and CDR2 SMNVEV (reference sequence). Looking up the rest from reference TRBV27 and TRBJ1-4 gives the full variable domain: EAQVTQNPRYLITVTGKKLTVTCSQNMNHEYMSWYRQDPGLGLRQIYYSMNVEVTDKGDVPEGYKVSRKEKRNFPLILESPSPNQTSLYFCASRIQGRENEKLFFGSGTQLSVL.

The gene calls are TRBV9 and TRBJ2-4; 8 bases align to TRBD1. CDR3 length: 19 amino acids. J lost 4 bases, V lost 4 bases, and 19 bases had no gene match. CDR1 is SGDLS and CDR2 is YYNGEE in the germline V gene. The CDR3 loop is CASSPTDQTGDRYKNIQYF. The CDR3 DNA is TGTGCCAGCAGCCCCACAGACCAGACAGGGGACCGTTATAAAAACATTCAGTACTTC. The full variable domain, with the rest looked up from reference TRBV9 and TRBJ2-4, is DSGVTQTPKHLITATGQRVTLRCSPRSGDLSVYWYQQSLDQGLQFLIQYYNGEERAKGNILERFSAQQFPDLHSELNLSSLELGDSALYFCASSPTDQTGDRYKNIQYFGAGTRLSVL.

This chain links TRBV30 with TRBJ2-3; D uncertain. The germline V gene has CDR1 GTSNPN and CDR2 SVGIG (reference sequence). V was shortened by 1 base and J by 3 bases, with 14 bases between the two germline ends. The CDR3 contains 15 residues. This CDR3 reads CAWSGTGRLTDTQYF. DNA for the CDR3: TGTGCCTGGAGTGGGACCGGCCGTTTAACAGATACGCAGTATTTT.